Listed below are T cell receptor beta chains from one sample, sequenced in a study of T cells in Graves' hyperthyroidism and ophthalmopathy. TCRdb recomputed calls from the multiplex PCR reads with MiXCR, one row per CDR3 protein. Here the sample spans around 440,000 distinct CDR3 sequences, 15% to 18% being singletons. The sample comprised blood. The receptors here all came from a woman aged 18-29 years with Graves' hyperthyroidism. Both conserved end residues are part of each CDR3. D genes are given only for firm matches. Clone size is shown for a subset of rows, as once, few, many or a class of expanded clone.

d_call | clone_size | j_call | v_call | cdr3_nt | cdr3_aa
- | - | TRBJ2-7 | TRBV18 | TGTGCCAGCTCACCACCGGAAGGAGGCGAGCAGTACTTC | CASSPPEGGEQYF
- | many | TRBJ1-6 | TRBV20-1 | TGCAGTGCTAGAGGCCAGGAAACGCCGTATTCACCCCTCCACTTT | CSARGQETPYSPLHF
- | - | TRBJ1-3 | TRBV7-2 | TGTGCCAGTCAGCCTCCCGAATGGGGAAACACCATATATTTT | CASQPPEWGNTIYF
- | many | TRBJ1-1 | TRBV15 | TGTGCCACCAGCAGAGATCTCCGTCCACTTTCTGTACCGGGAGCAAACACTGAAGCTTTCTTT | CATSRDLRPLSVPGANTEAFF
- | many | TRBJ1-4 | TRBV2 | TGTGCCAGCAGTGAAGAGAGCGCTGCAACTAATGAAAAACTGTTTTTT | CASSEESAATNEKLFF
- | many | TRBJ2-2 | TRBV3-1 | TGTGCCAGCAGCCGATCCGAGAACACCGGGGAGCTGTTTTTT | CASSRSENTGELFF
TRBD2 | many | TRBJ2-1 | TRBV7-9 | TGTGCCAGCAGCACTAGCGGCTATGCCTACAATGAGCAGTTCTTC | CASSTSGYAYNEQFF
- | few | TRBJ2-7 | TRBV10-3 | TGTGCCATCAGTCCCGGGACTGAGCAGTACTTC | CAISPGTEQYF
- | - | TRBJ1-1 | TRBV5-6 | TGTGCCAGCAGCGCACTTGGGGACATGAACACTGAAGCTTTCTTT | CASSALGDMNTEAFF
TRBD2 | few | TRBJ2-1 | TRBV5-1 | TGCGCCAGCAGCGCGCGGACTAGCGGTCCCTACAATGAGCAGTTCTTC | CASSARTSGPYNEQFF
TRBD2 | - | TRBJ2-3 | TRBV13 | TGTGCCAGCAACGCACGGGAGGAGGATACGCAGTATTTT | CASNAREEDTQYF
- | many | TRBJ1-2 | TRBV20-1 | TGCAGTGCTAGAAGGGGTGATAACTATGGCTACACCTTC | CSARRGDNYGYTF
- | many | TRBJ1-2 | TRBV3-2 | TGTGCCAGCAGGATGCCCGTAACTAACTATGGCTACACCTTC | CASRMPVTNYGYTF
- | many | TRBJ1-5 | TRBV6-2/TRBV6-3 | TGTGCCAGCAGTTACACCCCGGGGGGCGAGGGCAATCAGCCCCAGCATTTT | CASSYTPGGEGNQPQHF
TRBD2 | many | TRBJ2-7 | TRBV28 | TGTGCCAGCAGTTTATCTGGACTAGCGGGAGTGTTCGAGCAGTACTTC | CASSLSGLAGVFEQYF
- | - | TRBJ1-2 | TRBV6-1 | TGTGCCAGCAGTTATTTACTACTCGGGACATACTATGGCTACACCTTC | CASSYLLLGTYYGYTF
TRBD1 | many | TRBJ1-2 | TRBV7-2 | TGTGCCAGCAGCTCGAGGGGGACAGGGGGAGTTTATGGCTACACCTTC | CASSSRGTGGVYGYTF
- | - | TRBJ2-3 | TRBV6-5 | TGTGCCAGCAGTTACAGGGGGGGGCAATCAACAGATACGCAGTATTTT | CASSYRGGQSTDTQYF
- | many | TRBJ1-1 | TRBV2 | TGTGCCAGCAGTTACGGGTTCTTGAACACTGAAGCTTTCTTT | CASSYGFLNTEAFF
- | many | TRBJ1-2 | TRBV7-9 | TGTGCCAGCAGCCTGAGACAGGCTAACTATGGCTACACCTTC | CASSLRQANYGYTF
- | many | TRBJ2-7 | TRBV28 | TGTGCCAGCAGTTCCCCCGAAGAAGGGTGGGATACCTACGAGCAGTACTTC | CASSSPEEGWDTYEQYF
- | many | TRBJ2-7 | TRBV28 | TGTGCCAGCCTGCCCCTAGCCTACACCAGCTCCTACGAGCAGTACTTC | CASLPLAYTSSYEQYF
- | - | TRBJ1-1 | TRBV4-2 | TGTGCCAGCAGCCAAGTGGGGGGTCAGAACACTGAAGCTTTCTTT | CASSQVGGQNTEAFF
TRBD1 | many | TRBJ2-7 | TRBV4-2 | TGTGCCAGCAGCCAGCTCCCCCGGGACAGGACCTACGAGCAGTACTTC | CASSQLPRDRTYEQYF
- | many | TRBJ2-1 | TRBV5-1 | TGCGCCAGCAGCTTGTTTTCGGATGGTGAGCAGTTCTTC | CASSLFSDGEQFF
- | few | TRBJ1-5 | TRBV6-2/TRBV6-3 | TGTGCCAGCAGTTACTCCCGGACTGGCAATCAGCCCCAGCATTTT | CASSYSRTGNQPQHF
TRBD1 | many | TRBJ2-7 | TRBV13 | TGTGCCAGCAGCACCGGACAGGGCACCTACGAGCAGTACTTC | CASSTGQGTYEQYF
- | few | TRBJ2-1 | TRBV9 | TGTGCCAGCAGCGTAGAGGCGCTACCCTACAATGAGCAGTTCTTC | CASSVEALPYNEQFF
- | - | TRBJ2-1 | TRBV24-1 | TGTGCCACCAGTGATACCTCGCTAGGTGTGGGAGAGGTGATGAATGAGCAGTTCTTC | CATSDTSLGVGEVMNEQFF
- | - | TRBJ2-1 | TRBV20-1 | TGCAGTCCGGGGTCCCCCGAGCCGTTCTTC | CSPGSPEPFF
TRBD1 | many | TRBJ1-5 | TRBV7-3 | TGTGCCAGCAGCAAACGGACAGGAGTCAATCAGCCCCAGCATTTT | CASSKRTGVNQPQHF
TRBD2 | - | TRBJ2-2 | TRBV2 | TGTGCCGGCGGGACTACGAACACCGGGGAGCTGTTTTTT | CAGGTTNTGELFF
- | - | TRBJ1-5 | TRBV20-1 | TGCAGTGCTAGAGATGGAGATGCCTTCAGCAATCAGCCCCAGCATTTT | CSARDGDAFSNQPQHF
TRBD1 | many | TRBJ1-5 | TRBV6-2/TRBV6-3 | TGTGCCAGCAGACACGACAGGGATAGCAATCAGCCCCAGCATTTT | CASRHDRDSNQPQHF
- | few | TRBJ1-5 | TRBV28 | TGTGCCAGCAAATCAGAGAGGTATAGCAATCAGCCCCAGCATTTT | CASKSERYSNQPQHF
TRBD1 | many | TRBJ2-5 | TRBV5-1 | TGCGCCAGCAGCTCCGGGACAGGAAAAAAGACCCAGTACTTC | CASSSGTGKKTQYF
TRBD2 | many | TRBJ2-1 | TRBV2 | TGTGCCAGCAGTGGCGCCGGGACTAGGACTTACAATGAGCAGTTCTTC | CASSGAGTRTYNEQFF
TRBD1 | - | TRBJ2-7 | TRBV11-2 | TGTGCCAGCAGCCCACGACGGACAGGGGGCGAGCAGTACTTC | CASSPRRTGGEQYF
- | many | TRBJ2-5 | TRBV6-2/TRBV6-3 | TGTGCCAGCCGTTGGACACCCTCTACCCAAGAGACCCAGTACTTC | CASRWTPSTQETQYF
- | many | TRBJ1-6 | TRBV3-1 | TGTGCCAGCAGCCAGGGCACGACCAATTCACCCCTCCACTTT | CASSQGTTNSPLHF
TRBD1 | - | TRBJ2-1 | TRBV5-1 | TGCGCCAGCAGCTTAACCGGGACAGGGGGTGGTGGGTCCTACAATGAGCAGTTCTTC | CASSLTGTGGGGSYNEQFF
- | - | TRBJ2-1 | TRBV18 | TGTGCCAGCCCACCACCAACGGTGCACAATGAGCAGTTCTTC | CASPPPTVHNEQFF
- | many | TRBJ1-1 | TRBV7-2 | TGTGCCAGCAGTCCACTTTTAACTCGGGGCACTGAAGCTTTCTTT | CASSPLLTRGTEAFF
- | many | TRBJ2-7 | TRBV7-8 | TGTGCCAGCGCTAGAGGGACGGTAACCTACGAGCAGTACTTC | CASARGTVTYEQYF
TRBD1 | many | TRBJ1-1 | TRBV4-1 | TGCGCCAGCAGCCCGGGACAGACGATCACAGCAGCTTTCTTT | CASSPGQTITAAFF
- | many | TRBJ2-1 | TRBV11-2 | TGTGCCAGCAGCCCTCTTTCGGGAGGGGGCGATGAGCAGTTCTTC | CASSPLSGGGDEQFF
- | many | TRBJ2-1 | TRBV7-6 | TGTGCCAGCAGCTTAGAAAGGGTTTTCTACAATGAGCAGTTCTTC | CASSLERVFYNEQFF
TRBD1 | many | TRBJ2-7 | TRBV12-3/TRBV12-4 | TGTGCCAGCAGCCCCGTCAGGGGGCATGAGCAGTACTTC | CASSPVRGHEQYF
- | few | TRBJ1-4 | TRBV10-3 | TGTGCCATCAGGGCTCTAGGAGGGGAAAAACTGTTTTTT | CAIRALGGEKLFF
TRBD1 | - | TRBJ2-3 | TRBV13 | TGTGCCAGCAGCCCAGGACAGGAGCGCACAGATACGCAGTATTTT | CASSPGQERTDTQYF
TRBD1 | many | TRBJ1-5 | TRBV28 | TGTGCCAGCACCGAAGCGACAGGGGGCTATCAGCCCCAGCATTTT | CASTEATGGYQPQHF
- | many | TRBJ2-7 | TRBV20-1 | TGCAGTGCTAGGGCACCCTCTAGCTACGAGCAGTACTTC | CSARAPSSYEQYF
- | - | TRBJ2-2 | TRBV9 | TGTGCCAGCAGCGTGAGTGTTTCTAGCGCATACACCGGGGAGCTGTTTTTT | CASSVSVSSAYTGELFF
TRBD1 | many | TRBJ2-4 | TRBV2 | TGTGCCAGCATTGGGGACAGTCTAGCCAAAAACATTCAGTACTTC | CASIGDSLAKNIQYF
TRBD2 | few | TRBJ2-1 | TRBV5-4 | TGTGCCAGCAGCTTGGAAGCGGGGGGAAATTACAATGAGCAGTTCTTC | CASSLEAGGNYNEQFF
- | - | TRBJ2-1 | TRBV19 | TGTGCCAGTAGTGGGGGGTGGGGGGTAGCGCGGAGCGGGCACAATGAGCAGTTCTTC | CASSGGWGVARSGHNEQFF
- | many | TRBJ1-4 | TRBV5-5 | TGTGCCAGCAGCCGAGGGGTCGCGGATGAAAAACTGTTTTTT | CASSRGVADEKLFF
- | many | TRBJ2-7 | TRBV6-2/TRBV6-3 | TGTGCCAGCAGTTACGAGGGTTGGGAGCAGTACTTC | CASSYEGWEQYF
TRBD2 | - | TRBJ2-3 | TRBV6-1 | TGTGCCAGCAGGGGACTAGCGGGGGGCGCAGATACGCAGTATTTT | CASRGLAGGADTQYF
TRBD1 | - | TRBJ2-7 | TRBV6-1 | TGTGCCAGCAAAGGACAGGGGGCCAACGAGCAGTACTTC | CASKGQGANEQYF